The T cell receptor beta chain under discussion was sequenced for a study of blood T cells in healthy people across ages. Germline V gives CDR1 DFQATT, CDR2 SNEGSKA (reference sequence). The CDR3 extends over 15 amino acids. Study observations and caveats: Fewer expanded clones and more diversity marked long-lived versus aged donors. Age brought a roughly linear fall in TCR beta diversity measured per million T cells.

Points on this clonotype: Its matching antigen is unknown.

Donor samples were obtained from healthy Caucasian individuals from Russia, aged about 6 to 100. Sample-barcoded 5' priming and a J-beta primer mix drove a second PCR of 7 to 11 cycles. Each CDR3 protein is one row after TCRdb ran MiXCR on the 5' RACE reads. The sample records around 1.1 million distinct CDR3 sequences, about two fifths being singletons. This sequence originates from a man aged 18 to 30 in good health. Sequencing was carried out using blood. The chain uses TRBV20-1 and TRBJ2-1; TRBD1 is a possible D gene (5 bases). The J call is in doubt because the DNA end fits TRBJ2-7 better. The CDR3: CSARPRAGIDNEQYF. The CDR3 DNA follows: TGCAGTGCTAGACCCCGGGCAGGGATAGATAATGAGCAGTACTTC.